This TCR beta chain was found in a study of cytomegalovirus exposure and HLA in healthy donors. Study results and caveats: In an earlier analysis, about 87% or about 30%: the productive usage of most TCR beta V segments. Altogether, about 160 TCR beta chains were recorded as cytomegalovirus-associated.

PCR amplification relied on 60 Vbeta primers (plus 13 Jbeta primers). Method: immunoSEQ multiplex PCR; TCRdb's copy keeps in-frame clones and lacks some. This sample's table has about 200,000 clones. In the case of this clone: Its target is unknown.

V was pared by 10 bases and J by 3 bases, with 16 bases between. The germline CDR1 and CDR2 sequences are SNHLY and FYNNEI. This CDR3 is 13 amino acids long. The specimen was PBMCs. V usage is TRBV2 and J usage is TRBJ2-7; possibly TRBD2 for D (7 bases). This TCR derives from a girl aged 2-10 years in good health and CMV-seropositive. The CDR3 nucleotides read TGTGCCAAGGGGGGGGACACCAACTACGAGCAGTACTTC. Protein: CAKGGDTNYEQYF.